The next 21 T cell receptor beta chains were all read from a single sample in a study of metastatic and nonmetastatic thyroid tumors. Patients had received no treatment of any kind before thyroid surgery. Through MiXCR, TCRdb re-clonotyped the PCR reads. This sample has fewer than 25,000 clones, with more than 15% found just once. The sequenced sample was adjacent normal tissue. Receptors originate from a male donor with papillary thyroid cancer or a benign thyroid nodule (not recorded which). Some clones in this sample may be carry-over from other donors' samples.

This clone was seen at least ten times. The chain recombines TRBV4-1 with TRBJ2-7; 9 bases map to TRBD2. Germline trimming cut 4 bases from V and 4 bases from J; bases unmatched to any gene: 8. The CDR3 extends over 15 amino acids. Germline V gene sequence: CDR1 MGHRA, CDR2 YSYEKL. CDR3 sequence: CASSLSGGQTYEQYF. CDR3 nucleotide sequence: TGCGCCAGCAGCCTCAGCGGGGGGCAGACATACGAGCAGTACTTC.

This clone came up a few times. V usage is TRBV2 and J usage is TRBJ2-7, with 12 bases aligning to TRBD1. The germline V gene encodes CDR1 SNHLY and CDR2 FYNNEI. J gave up 6 bases and V 6 bases, and 3 bases lay outside the gene matches. This CDR3 spans 13 amino acids. CDR3 nucleotides: TGTGCCAGCAGGGGACAGGGGGCTGGCGAGCAGTACTTC. Amino acids: CASRGQGAGEQYF.

The V and J genes are TRBV11-2 and TRBJ1-1, with TRBD1 matching over 8 bases. CDR1 is SGHAT and CDR2 is FQNNGV in the germline V gene. The CDR3 sequence is 15 residues long. J was trimmed by 3 bases and V by 8 bases; bases with no gene match: 11. DNA of the CDR3: TGTGCCAGCCTCGGACGGACAGGGTCGGACACTGAAGCTTTCTTT. As protein: CASLGRTGSDTEAFF.

Notes on this clone: At one boundary the junction diverges from the germline segment, which might be a read error. This chain uses TRBV7-3 with TRBJ1-1, with D perhaps TRBD1 (6 bases). From germline, CDR1 is SGHTA and CDR2 FQGTGA. The CDR3 is 13 residues long. The chain's CDR3 is CASSLTGMDEAFF. The CDR3 DNA sequence: TGTGCCAGCAGCCTAACAGGGATGGATGAAGCTTTCTTT. Based on the CDR3 plus reference TRBV7-3 and TRBJ1-1, the full variable domain is GAGVSQTPSNKVTEKGKYVELRCDPISGHTALYWYRQSLGQGPEFLIYFQGTGAADDSGLPNDRFFAVRPEGSVSTLKIQRTERGDSAVYLCASSLTGMDEAFFGQGTRLTVV.

Of note for this clone: Germline and junction disagree at one end, which may indicate a read error. The chain carries TRBV30 and TRBJ1-1; maybe TRBD1 (6 bases). Looked up from germline, CDR1 is GTSNPN and CDR2 is SVGIG (reference sequence). The CDR3 is 13 residues long. CDR3 residues: CACRPQGRTEAFF. CDR3 DNA: TGTGCCTGTAGACCACAGGGACGGACTGAAGCTTTTTTT.

At least ten counts were recorded for this clone. Different DNA sequences within this sample yield the same CDR3. The rearrangement uses TRBV9 and TRBJ2-6, with 9 bases aligning to TRBD1. CDR1 is SGDLS, CDR2 YYNGEE, per germline. With V trimmed by 2 bases and J by 2 bases, 8 bases remained unmatched. The CDR3 extends over 18 amino acids. This CDR3 is CASSVPGQGRPGANVLTF. In DNA, the CDR3 is TGTGCCAGCAGCGTCCCGGGACAGGGTAGACCTGGGGCCAACGTCCTGACTTTC.

This clone appeared many times. The chain is built from TRBV9 and TRBJ2-7; 11 positions agree with TRBD1. With V trimmed by 4 bases and J by 3 bases, 6 bases remained unmatched. Germline V gene sequence: CDR1 SGDLS, CDR2 YYNGEE. This CDR3 is 15 amino acids long. The CDR3 here is CASSIGQGAFYEQYF. As DNA, the CDR3 is TGTGCCAGCAGCATCGGACAGGGGGCTTTCTACGAGCAGTACTTC.

In its sample, this clone was seen many times. The chain links TRBV13 to TRBJ2-3, with TRBD1 as a possible D gene (5 bases). The CDR3 totals 15 residues. Between the trimmed V and J ends, which lost 4 bases and 0 bases, there was a span of 11 bases. Germline lookup yields CDR1 PRHDT and CDR2 FYEKMQ (reference sequence). The CDR3 DNA is TGTGCCAGCAGCTCCAGGACAATAAGCACAGATACGCAGTATTTT. As protein: CASSSRTISTDTQYF.

The sample holds many counts of this clone. The chain combines TRBV24-1 with TRBJ2-3; 8 nucleotides match TRBD1. CDR3 length equals 16 residues. Germline CDR1 reads KGHDR; CDR2 reads SFDVKD. The ends lost 3 bases at V and 5 bases at J; junction bases unmatched: 9. CDR3 in DNA: TGTGCCACCAGTGATGTCGCCCAGGGGGCTGGAGATACGCAGTATTTT. It specifies CATSDVAQGAGDTQYF.

This clone is medium-sized by share. This rearrangement joins TRBV2 to TRBJ2-2, with a weak D call TRBD1 (6 bases). The CDR3 runs to 15 residues. Germline CDR1 and CDR2: SNHLY and FYNNEI. The V end was cut by 3 bases, the J end by 0 bases, with 8 bases between. For the CDR3, the DNA is TGTGCCAGCAGTGATCAGGGGCCGAACACCGGGGAGCTGTTTTTT. Amino acid sequence: CASSDQGPNTGELFF.

This clone appeared many times. A read error may be the cause here, since a much bigger clone is one base away. V usage is TRBV7-8 and J usage is TRBJ1-5, with a weak D call TRBD1 (5 bases). Germline loops: CDR1 SGHVS, CDR2 FQNEAQ. With 5 bases removed from V and 1 base from J, the gap between germline ends came to 9 bases. The CDR3 consists of 14 residues. This CDR3 is CASSDGASNQPQHF. The CDR3 DNA follows: TGTGCCAGCAGCGACGGGGCGAGCAATCAGCCCCAGCATTTT.

This clone qualifies as medium-sized. This chain connects TRBV6-1 to TRBJ1-5; no definite D call. This CDR3 comprises 14 residues. Deletions cut 8 bases from V and 0 bases from J, with 11 bases between. From germline, CDR1 is MNHNS and CDR2 SASEGT. Written as DNA, the CDR3 is TGTGCCAGCGCATCGGAGAATAGCAATCAGCCCCAGCATTTT. The encoded protein is CASASENSNQPQHF.

The table lists this clone with many counts. The chain employs TRBV19 and TRBJ2-5, with D uncertain. V shed 3 bases and J shed 2 bases, with 22 bases lying between them. The CDR3 sequence is 18 residues long. From germline, CDR1 is LNHDA and CDR2 SQIVND (reference sequence). CDR3 DNA: TGTGCCAGTAGTATCCTCCTATCCTCACTGGGTGGGCAAGAGACCCAGTACTTC. Amino acid sequence: CASSILLSSLGGQETQYF.

In its sample, this clone is medium-sized. The rearrangement uses TRBV27 and TRBJ2-3; 8 nucleotides match TRBD2. V was clipped by 5 bases and J by 4 bases; unmatched bases: 14. The CDR3 is made up of 17 amino acids. Germline lookup yields CDR1 MNHEY and CDR2 SMNVEV (reference sequence). CDR3 coding DNA: TGTGCCAGCAGTCCTACGGTTTGGCGGGAGGCGTCAGATACGCAGTATTTT. Protein: CASSPTVWREASDTQYF.

This clone turned up a few times. The chain uses TRBV12-3 or TRBV12-4 and TRBJ2-7; no clear D. The CDR3 spans 12 residues. Trimming cost V 6 bases and J 4 bases, with 10 bases left between them. CDR3 in amino acids: CASSLGFYEQYF. Here the CDR3 DNA reads TGTGCCAGCAGCCTAGGCTTTTACGAGCAGTACTTC.

The gene calls are TRBV19 and TRBJ1-1; D might be TRBD1 (5 bases). The CDR3 consists of 17 residues. Germline CDR1 is LNHDA and CDR2 is SQIVND (reference sequence). V lost 6 bases to trimming and J lost 4 bases, with 24 bases between them. The CDR3 DNA sequence: TGTGCCAGTAGATGGGGGACGTACTTTTCCCCGAGCACTGAAGCTTTCTTT. Protein product: CASRWGTYFSPSTEAFF.

This clone was counted a single time. Its ends do not fully match the called genes, so a read error is possible. V usage is TRBV27 and J usage is TRBJ2-7; a possible D gene is TRBD1 (5 bases). Germline values: CDR1 MNHEY, CDR2 SMNVEV (reference sequence). The CDR3 covers 14 residues. CDR3 in DNA: TGTGCCAGCGGACAAACCTGGTACCACTACGAGCAGGAATTC. Its protein is CASGQTWYHYEQEF.

This clone was seen repeatedly, ten times or more. At one end the junction does not follow the germline gene, possibly because of a read error. The genes are TRBV20-1 and TRBJ2-1; 12 positions agree with TRBD2. The CDR3 length is 17 residues. Germline V gives CDR1 DFQATT, CDR2 SNEGSKA (reference sequence). The CDR3 reads CSTSGGLTGIWSDEQFF. CDR3 in DNA: TGCAGTACTAGCGGGGGGCTGACTGGAATCTGGAGCGATGAGCAGTTCTTC.

This clone was detected many times. Just one base apart from a much larger clone, this may be a read error. The CDR3: CASSFSGNAEAFF. The CDR3 DNA reads TGTGCCAGCAGTTTTTCGGGGAACGCTGAAGCTTTCTTT. V usage is TRBV27 and J usage is TRBJ1-1; D remains unclear. From germline, CDR1 is MNHEY and CDR2 SMNVEV (reference sequence). The CDR3 is 13 amino acids.

This clone was observed at least ten times. The genes are TRBV9 and TRBJ1-1, with TRBD1 identical over 7 bases. Losses at the gene ends were 4 bases for V and 2 bases for J; bases not matched to a gene: 11. Germline V CDR1 and CDR2: SGDLS, YYNGEE. The CDR3 spans 16 residues. The CDR3 region is CASSLLGQAINTEAFF. The CDR3 bases are TGTGCCAGCAGCCTGCTAGGACAGGCAATTAACACTGAAGCTTTCTTT.

The rearrangement uses TRBV20-1 and TRBJ2-1; D remains ambiguous. The length of the CDR3 is 13 residues. The V end lost 8 bases, the J end lost 8 bases, and 19 bases lay between the germline ends. Germline V lookup: CDR1 DFQATT, CDR2 SNEGSKA (reference sequence). The CDR3 sequence is CSPHNPRADEQFF. The DNA for the CDR3 is TGCAGTCCTCATAATCCACGGGCGGATGAGCAGTTCTTC.